A single sample gave rise to the 9 T cell receptor beta chains below, sequenced in a study of T cell changes during pregnancy in multiple sclerosis. TCRdb's copy holds only in-frame clones and misses some; the assay was immunoSEQ multiplex PCR. The table lists approximately 100,000 clones, more than 85% of them singletons. This specimen was peripheral blood, taken in the second trimester of pregnancy. These TCRs come from a female donor with multiple sclerosis, enrolled in a pregnancy study.

This chain connects TRBV7-9 to TRBJ1-1; TRBD1 matches at 7 bases. Germline loops: CDR1 SEHNR, CDR2 FQNEAQ (reference sequence). Unmatched junction bases numbered 7, after V lost 6 bases and J lost 6 bases. This CDR3 region has 13 residues. In DNA form, the CDR3 reads TGTGCCAGCAGTTTGACAGGGACGCCTGAAGCTTTCTTT. Translation gives CASSLTGTPEAFF. Drawing the rest from reference TRBV7-9 and TRBJ1-1, the complete variable domain is DTGVSQNPRHKITKRGQNVTFRCDPISEHNRLYWYRQTLGQGPEFLTYFQNEAQLEKSRLLSDRFSAERPKGSFSTLEIQRTEQGDSAMYLCASSLTGTPEAFFGQGTRLTVV.

The gene calls are TRBV7-9 and TRBJ2-1; 9 nucleotides line up with TRBD1. V was clipped by 6 bases and J by 6 bases; unmatched bases: 9. The CDR3 loop spans 15 amino acids. Germline assignment: CDR1 SEHNR and CDR2 FQNEAQ (reference sequence). The CDR3 loop reads CASSYPGQGINEQFF. The CDR3 DNA reads as TGTGCCAGCAGTTACCCGGGACAGGGTATCAATGAGCAGTTCTTC.

V usage is TRBV20-1 and J usage is TRBJ2-1; D call uncertain. With 5 bases removed from V and 7 bases from J, the gap between germline ends came to 9 bases. The germline V gene encodes CDR1 DFQATT and CDR2 SNEGSKA (reference sequence). The CDR3 has 11 amino acids. DNA of the CDR3: TGCAGTGCTCTCTTCGGTAATGAGCAGTTCTTC. It encodes CSALFGNEQFF.

This rearrangement joins TRBV19 to TRBJ2-4, with 9 bases that match TRBD2. The CDR3 is 12 residues long. The ends lost 8 bases at V and 10 bases at J; junction bases unmatched: 6. Germline assignment: CDR1 LNHDA and CDR2 SQIVND (reference sequence). CDR3 in amino acids: CASGGLARIQYF. The CDR3 DNA follows: TGTGCCAGTGGGGGACTAGCCCGGATTCAGTACTTC.

The chain employs TRBV9 and TRBJ1-4; D is perhaps TRBD1 (5 bases). This CDR3 spans 14 amino acids. CDR1 and CDR2 (germline): SGDLS, YYNGEE. V lost 0 bases and J lost 8, with 11 bases in between. Here the CDR3 DNA reads TGTGCCAGCAGCGTAGGGTCAGGGAAGGAAAAACTGTTTTTT. Amino acids: CASSVGSGKEKLFF. The full variable domain, in which reference TRBV9 and TRBJ1-4 provide the parts outside the CDR3, is DSGVTQTPKHLITATGQRVTLRCSPRSGDLSVYWYQQSLDQGLQFLIQYYNGEERAKGNILERFSAQQFPDLHSELNLSSLELGDSALYFCASSVGSGKEKLFFGSGTQLSVL.

J is TRBJ1-3 and V is TRBV28, with D perhaps matching TRBD1 (5 bases). Germline lookup yields CDR1 MDHEN and CDR2 SYDVKM. The CDR3 extends over 16 amino acids. V was shortened by 6 bases and J by 0 bases, with 15 bases between the two germline ends. The CDR3 is CASRFSGPLSGNTIYF. The CDR3, as DNA: TGTGCCAGCAGATTCTCAGGGCCCCTCTCTGGAAACACCATATATTTT.

V and J are TRBV7-8 and TRBJ2-1; D is possibly TRBD2 (6 bases). This CDR3 contains 17 residues. Germline loops: CDR1 SGHVS, CDR2 FQNEAQ. V dropped 2 bases and J dropped 4 bases, with 18 bases sitting between them. The CDR3 loop is CASSLMPGVSSYNEQFF. The CDR3 region has the DNA TGTGCCAGCAGCTTAATGCCGGGGGTTTCTTCTTACAATGAGCAGTTCTTC.

This clone appeared a single time. The genes are TRBV6-1 and TRBJ2-2; D is unclear. V dropped 4 bases and J dropped 0 bases, with 12 bases sitting between them. The germline CDR1 and CDR2 sequences are MNHNS and SASEGT. The CDR3 has 16 amino acids. For the CDR3, the DNA is TGTGCCAGCAGTGTGGTAGCCCTATCGAACACCGGGGAGCTGTTTTTT. This sequence encodes CASSVVALSNTGELFF.

This clone was detected only once. This chain connects TRBV19 to TRBJ1-5, with D tentatively TRBD1 (5 bases). V lost 4 bases and J 0 bases, leaving 13 bases between the germline ends. The CDR3 totals 16 residues. Looked up from germline, CDR1 is LNHDA and CDR2 is SQIVND (reference sequence). CDR3 amino acids: CASSTRGTASNQPQHF. CDR3 sequence (DNA): TGTGCCAGTAGTACCCGGGGGACGGCTAGCAATCAGCCCCAGCATTTT.